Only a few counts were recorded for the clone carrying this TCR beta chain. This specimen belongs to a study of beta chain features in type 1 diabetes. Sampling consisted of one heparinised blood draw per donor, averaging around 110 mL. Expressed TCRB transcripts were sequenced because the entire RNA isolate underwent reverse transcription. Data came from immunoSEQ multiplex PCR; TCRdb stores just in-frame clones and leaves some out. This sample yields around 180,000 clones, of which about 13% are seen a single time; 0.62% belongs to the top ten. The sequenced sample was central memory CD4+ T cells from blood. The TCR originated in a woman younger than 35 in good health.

The CDR3 protein is CAIGSGNTEAFF. CDR3 DNA: TGTGCCATCGGGAGTGGGAACACTGAAGCTTTCTTT. The chain has TRBV10-3 and TRBJ1-1; D not certain. This CDR3 has 12 residues. Trimming left V 8 bases short and J 1 base short, with 8 bases between. Germline V gene data show CDR1 as ENHRY and CDR2 as SYGVKD.